Presented here are 31 T cell receptor beta chains from one specimen sequenced in a study of cytomegalovirus exposure and HLA in healthy donors. Vbeta (60) and Jbeta (13) primers were used in the PCR. Here immunoSEQ multiplex PCR was the method, and the copy in TCRdb shows in-frame clones only, minus some. This sample's table has about 130,000 clones. Material for sequencing was PBMCs. The receptors originated from a man aged 18 to 29 in good health and CMV-seronegative.

This chain connects TRBV19 to TRBJ1-3; 7 nucleotides line up with TRBD1. This CDR3 contains 15 residues. Germline V gives CDR1 LNHDA, CDR2 SQIVND (reference sequence). The junction had 10 bases not matched to a gene; V was cut back by 7 bases and J by 4 bases. In nucleotides, the CDR3 is TGTGCCAGTATGGGCGGCTGGACAGGCGGAAACACCATATATTTT. Encoded protein: CASMGGWTGGNTIYF. The whole variable domain, filled in from reference TRBV19 and TRBJ1-3, reads DGGITQSPKYLFRKEGQNVTLSCEQNLNHDAMYWYRQDPGQGLRLIYYSQIVNDFQKGDIAEGYSVSREKKESFPLTVTSAQKNPTAFYLCASMGGWTGGNTIYFGEGSWLTVV.

The chain recombines TRBV27 with TRBJ2-2; D might be TRBD1 (6 bases). The length of the CDR3 is 17 residues. The V gene's germline CDR1 is MNHEY and CDR2 SMNVEV (reference sequence). V dropped 5 bases and J dropped 4 bases, with 20 bases sitting between them. Here the CDR3 reads CASSLLGFRGSTGELFF. The CDR3 DNA sequence: TGTGCCAGCAGTCTACTAGGGTTTAGGGGGAGCACCGGGGAGCTGTTTTTT.

CDR3 coding DNA: TGCAGCGTTGGAATAGAGTCGGCGGCCCAGTACTTC. It specifies CSVGIESAAQYF. V and J are TRBV29-1 and TRBJ2-5; no firm D call. Germline CDR1 and CDR2: SQVTM and ANQGSEA. The ends were cut back, 4 bases at V and 9 bases at J, with 15 bases in the middle. The CDR3 runs to 12 residues.

The rearrangement uses TRBV9 and TRBJ1-1; possible D gene TRBD1, 5 bases. In germline, CDR1 is SGDLS, CDR2 YYNGEE. The CDR3 extends over 13 amino acids. V lost 3 bases to trimming and J lost 4 bases, with 10 bases between them. The CDR3, as DNA: TGTGCCAGCAGCGGCAGACAGAGCACTGAAGCTTTCTTT. Its translation: CASSGRQSTEAFF.

The chain combines TRBV5-8 with TRBJ2-5; perhaps TRBD1 as D (6 bases). V lost 4 bases and J lost 5, with 15 bases in between. Per the germline V gene, CDR1 is SGHTS and CDR2 is YDEGEE. The CDR3 is made up of 14 amino acids. The CDR3 DNA reads TGTGCCAGCAGCATTACAGGGTTGGGGGAGACCCAGTACTTC. This translates into CASSITGLGETQYF. The entire variable domain, with the rest obtained from reference TRBV5-8 and TRBJ2-5, is as follows: EAGVTQSPTHLIKTRGQQATLRCSPISGHTSVYWYQQALGLGLQFLLWYDEGEERNRGNFPPRFSGRQFPNYSSELNVNALELEDSALYLCASSITGLGETQYFGPGTRLLVL.

The chain combines TRBV27 with TRBJ2-1, with 7 bases aligning to TRBD2. CDR1 and CDR2 from the germline V gene are MNHEY and SMNVEV (reference sequence). Trimming removed 8 bases from V and 8 bases from J; junction bases left unmatched: 9. The CDR3 has 13 amino acids. The CDR3 nucleotides read TGTGCCAGCGGCCGCGGGAGCGGTGATGAGCAGTTCTTC. Residues: CASGRGSGDEQFF.

The rearrangement joins TRBV6-1 to TRBJ2-3; possible D gene TRBD2, 5 bases. The CDR3 is made up of 16 amino acids. V shed 1 base and J shed 0 bases, with 11 bases lying between them. CDR1 MNHNS and CDR2 SASEGT come from the germline V gene. The CDR3, as DNA: TGTGCCAGCAGTGAAGACCGACGCGGGAGCACAGATACGCAGTATTTT. It yields the protein CASSEDRRGSTDTQYF.

The genes are TRBV7-9 and TRBJ2-1, with D possibly matching TRBD1 (6 bases). Germline V gene data show CDR1 as SEHNR and CDR2 as FQNEAQ (reference sequence). There are 12 residues in the CDR3. Trimming took off 7 bases at V and 16 bases at J, with 20 bases between the two ends. The CDR3 sequence: CASTVGQGPSFF. The CDR3 bases are TGTGCCAGCACCGTAGGCCAGGGGCCGAGCTTCTTC.

The chain uses TRBV4-3 and TRBJ2-7; 8 bases align to TRBD2. This CDR3 has 15 residues. Trimming at V came to 0 bases and at J to 3 bases, leaving 4 bases not matched to a gene. Germline CDR1 and CDR2: LGHNA and YSLEER. For the CDR3, the DNA is TGCGCCAGCAGCCAAGATGGTAGCGGGAACTACGAGCAGTACTTC. Residues: CASSQDGSGNYEQYF.

This sequence joins TRBV13 and TRBJ2-1, with D perhaps matching TRBD2 (6 bases). V was cut by 4 bases and J by 7 bases, with 11 bases left in between. The CDR3 runs 13 residues. The germline CDR1 and CDR2 sequences are PRHDT and FYEKMQ (reference sequence). This CDR3 is CASSWGRGNEQFF. CDR3 nucleotides: TGTGCCAGCAGCTGGGGACGGGGGAATGAGCAGTTCTTC.

The chain recombines TRBV19 with TRBJ1-2; 7 bases are a match to TRBD1. Germline values: CDR1 LNHDA, CDR2 SQIVND (reference sequence). The CDR3 extends over 15 amino acids. Trimming removed 3 bases from V and 3 bases from J; junction bases left unmatched: 7. The CDR3 loop reads CASSIPGQLDYGYTF. CDR3 nucleotide sequence: TGTGCCAGTAGTATTCCGGGACAGTTGGACTATGGCTACACCTTC.

J is TRBJ1-2 and V is TRBV2; possible D gene TRBD1, 5 bases. The CDR3 extends over 15 amino acids. Germline-derived CDR1 and CDR2 are SNHLY and FYNNEI. Trimming left V 5 bases short and J 5 bases short, with 18 bases between. The CDR3 coding sequence is TGTGCCAGCAGTTATCGCTGGGGAGGGGATTATGGCTACACCTTC. It translates to CASSYRWGGDYGYTF.

V gene TRBV28 combines with J gene TRBJ2-7; 8 bases map to TRBD2. The CDR3 has 12 amino acids. Germline V lookup: CDR1 MDHEN, CDR2 SYDVKM. The V and J ends lost 11 bases and 3 bases, in that order; junction bases with no gene match: 6. The CDR3 here is CASRGDLYEQYF. The CDR3 nucleotides are TGTGCCTCGCGGGGGGACCTCTACGAGCAGTACTTC.

This chain connects TRBV5-4 to TRBJ2-1, with 7 bases that match TRBD1. The CDR3 is made up of 13 amino acids. Germline values: CDR1 SGHNT, CDR2 YYREEE (reference sequence). The J segment lost 13 bases and the V segment lost 0 bases, leaving 7 bases of the junction unmatched. The CDR3 here is CASSLAWDSHQFF. The CDR3 region has the DNA TGTGCCAGCAGCTTGGCCTGGGACAGCCACCAGTTCTTC.

The chain couples TRBV19 to TRBJ2-5, with D unclear. The length of the CDR3 is 13 residues. Trimming pared 6 bases from V and 3 bases from J, leaving 11 bases between. The germline CDR1 and CDR2 sequences are LNHDA and SQIVND (reference sequence). DNA for the CDR3: TGTGCCAGTAGACTGTATAACGAAGAGACCCAGTACTTC. Amino acid sequence: CASRLYNEETQYF.

The rearrangement links TRBV7-2 to TRBJ2-6; TRBD1 matches at 8 bases. J lost 4 bases, V lost 8 bases, and 4 bases had no gene match. The CDR3 runs 14 residues. Germline lookup yields CDR1 SGHTA and CDR2 FQGNSA. The CDR3 here is CASPQGAGANVLTF. CDR3 DNA sequence: TGTGCCAGCCCCCAGGGGGCCGGGGCCAACGTCCTGACTTTC.

This chain connects TRBV11-3 to TRBJ2-5; 8 nucleotides match TRBD2. V was pared by 7 bases and J by 1 base, with 8 bases of the junction left unmatched. CDR3 length: 15 residues. The germline gives CDR1 SGHNT, CDR2 YENEEA. The CDR3 loop is CASTILGLAQETQYF. The CDR3 DNA reads as TGTGCCAGCACAATTCTAGGACTAGCCCAAGAGACCCAGTACTTC.

V and J are TRBV18 and TRBJ2-7, with 7 bases matching TRBD1. V lost 5 bases to trimming and J lost 3 bases; unmatched junction nucleotides: 1. CDR1 KGHSH and CDR2 LQKENI come from the germline V gene. This CDR3 region has 12 residues. The CDR3 DNA follows: TGTGCCAGCTCATACAGGGGCTACGAGCAGTACTTC. Protein sequence: CASSYRGYEQYF.

V and J are TRBV28 and TRBJ1-5; D is possibly TRBD1 (5 bases). CDR3 length: 17 residues. CDR1 and CDR2 (germline): MDHEN, SYDVKM. Trimming took off 4 bases at V and 3 bases at J, with 19 bases between the two ends. The DNA of the CDR3 is TGTGCCAGCAGTTCGCCCGGGGGGGGAATTTACAATCAGCCCCAGCATTTT. Translation gives CASSSPGGGIYNQPQHF.

The rearrangement links TRBV19 to TRBJ1-1; D may be TRBD1 (5 bases). Trimming left V 1 base short and J 10 bases short, with 13 bases between. From germline, CDR1 is LNHDA and CDR2 SQIVND (reference sequence). There are 13 residues in the CDR3. Here the CDR3 reads CASSIGSGSVAFF. The DNA of the CDR3 is TGTGCCAGTAGTATAGGTTCAGGGTCGGTAGCTTTCTTT. Complete variable domain (other parts from reference TRBV19 and TRBJ1-1): DGGITQSPKYLFRKEGQNVTLSCEQNLNHDAMYWYRQDPGQGLRLIYYSQIVNDFQKGDIAEGYSVSREKKESFPLTVTSAQKNPTAFYLCASSIGSGSVAFFGQGTRLTVV.

This chain uses TRBV5-1 with TRBJ2-7; 10 bases are shared with TRBD2. This CDR3 is built from 13 residues. The germline CDR1 and CDR2 sequences are SGHRS and YFSETQ. V shed 4 bases and J 6 bases; nucleotides not matched to a gene: 4. CDR3 DNA sequence: TGCGCCAGCAGCGAGCGGGGGGGCCTCGAGCAGTACTTC. It codes for CASSERGGLEQYF.

This chain uses TRBV12-5 with TRBJ1-1, with TRBD1 matching 8 bases. Germline V CDR1 and CDR2: LGHNT, FRNRAP. This CDR3 spans 15 amino acids. The V gene end was trimmed by 3 bases and the J gene end by 1 base; junction bases not matched to a gene: 4. The CDR3 DNA reads as TGTGCTAGTGGTTTACCAGGGACAGGGAACACTGAAGCTTTCTTT. The encoded protein is CASGLPGTGNTEAFF.

The rearrangement uses TRBV7-6 and TRBJ1-4; 7 bases are shared with TRBD1. CDR1 is SGHVS, CDR2 FNYEAQ, per germline. CDR3 length: 15 residues. The V segment lost 3 bases and the J segment 5 bases; nucleotides outside the gene matches: 6. The CDR3, as DNA: TGTGCCAGCAGCTTCGGACAGGCCGTGAATGAAAAACTGTTTTTT. Its translation: CASSFGQAVNEKLFF.

The CDR3 region has the DNA TGTGCCAGCAAAGGGGGCGGAGAGCTTTCACCCCTCCACTTT. This codes for CASKGGGELSPLHF. The rearrangement joins TRBV6-1 to TRBJ1-6, with 7 bases matching TRBD1. Trimming cost V 7 bases and J 9 bases; bases outside gene matches: 9. This CDR3 spans 14 amino acids. Germline V gene lookup returns CDR1 MNHNS and CDR2 SASEGT.

Regarding this clone: Other DNA sequences in this specimen translate into the identical CDR3. This chain connects TRBV5-6 to TRBJ1-2; perhaps TRBD1 as D (5 bases). Per germline, CDR1 SGHDT and CDR2 YYEEEE. V was pared by 4 bases and J by 7 bases, with 14 bases between. CDR3 length: 13 amino acids. The CDR3 spells CASSLDRAPGYTF. In nucleotides, the CDR3 is TGTGCCAGCAGCCTAGACAGAGCGCCTGGCTACACCTTC.

This sequence joins TRBV11-3 and TRBJ2-6, with D maybe TRBD1 (6 bases). The CDR3 length is 16 residues. Trimming stripped 5 bases from V and 1 base from J, with 12 bases between. The germline V gene encodes CDR1 SGHNT and CDR2 YENEEA. The CDR3 DNA reads as TGTGCCAGCAGCCCGGACAGCTCTTCTGGGGCCAACGTCCTGACTTTC. This encodes CASSPDSSSGANVLTF. The full variable domain, with the rest looked up from reference TRBV11-3 and TRBJ2-6, is EAGVVQSPRYKIIEKKQPVAFWCNPISGHNTLYWYLQNLGQGPELLIRYENEEAVDDSQLPKDRFSAERLKGVDSTLKIQPAELGDSAVYLCASSPDSSSGANVLTFGAGSRLTVL.

The chain has TRBV5-1 and TRBJ2-6, with 8 bases aligning to TRBD2. With 4 bases clipped from V and 0 bases from J, the junction kept 9 bases outside the gene matches. The CDR3 length is 18 residues. Germline V lookup: CDR1 SGHRS, CDR2 YFSETQ. The CDR3: CASSAGLVAGSGANVLTF. Here the CDR3 DNA reads TGCGCCAGCAGCGCGGGACTAGTGGCCGGCTCTGGGGCCAACGTCCTGACTTTC.

This rearrangement joins TRBV13 to TRBJ2-1; no clear D gene. V dropped 5 bases and J dropped 0 bases, with 8 bases sitting between them. The germline V gene encodes CDR1 PRHDT and CDR2 FYEKMQ (reference sequence). The CDR3 spans 14 residues. CDR3 nucleotide sequence: TGTGCCAGCAGCCCGACAAGCTCCTACAATGAGCAGTTCTTC. Amino acid sequence: CASSPTSSYNEQFF.

The chain joins TRBV7-9 to TRBJ1-2; D is perhaps TRBD1 (6 bases). Trimming cost V 5 bases and J 8 bases, with 12 bases left between them. Looked up from germline, CDR1 is SEHNR and CDR2 is FQNEAQ (reference sequence). The CDR3 is 12 residues long. CDR3 nucleotides: TGTGCCAGCAGCCACTACAGGGACGGCTACACCTTC. This codes for CASSHYRDGYTF.

The chain carries TRBV29-1 and TRBJ1-1; D is ambiguous. The V end was cut by 4 bases, the J end by 4 bases, with 7 bases between. Germline values: CDR1 SQVTM, CDR2 ANQGSEA. The length of the CDR3 is 11 residues. For the CDR3, the DNA is TGCAGCGTTGGAGGGTCCACTGAAGCTTTCTTT. This translates into CSVGGSTEAFF.

The chain has TRBV30 and TRBJ2-2, with a weak D call TRBD2 (6 bases). Trimming stripped 0 bases from V and 1 base from J, with 18 bases between. The CDR3 extends over 18 amino acids. Germline V gives CDR1 GTSNPN, CDR2 SVGIG (reference sequence). The CDR3 DNA reads as TGTGCCTGGAGTGTAAGGGGCTCCGGGACTCGGAACACCGGGGAGCTGTTTTTT. Translated, it gives CAWSVRGSGTRNTGELFF.